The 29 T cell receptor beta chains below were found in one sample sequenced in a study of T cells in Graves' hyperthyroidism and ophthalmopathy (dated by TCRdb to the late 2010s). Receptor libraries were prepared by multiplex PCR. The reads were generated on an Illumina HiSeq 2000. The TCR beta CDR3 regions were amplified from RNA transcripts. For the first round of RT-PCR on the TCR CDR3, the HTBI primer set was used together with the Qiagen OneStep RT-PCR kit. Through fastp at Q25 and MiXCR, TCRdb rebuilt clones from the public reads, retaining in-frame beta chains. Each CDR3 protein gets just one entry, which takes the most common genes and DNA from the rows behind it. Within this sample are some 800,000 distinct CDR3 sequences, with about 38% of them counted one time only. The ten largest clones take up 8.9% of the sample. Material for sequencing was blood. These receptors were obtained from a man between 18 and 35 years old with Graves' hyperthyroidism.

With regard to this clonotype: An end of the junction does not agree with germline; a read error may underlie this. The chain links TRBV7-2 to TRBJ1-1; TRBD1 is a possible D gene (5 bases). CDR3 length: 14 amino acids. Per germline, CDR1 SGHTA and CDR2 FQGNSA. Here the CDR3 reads CASSLGRANSEAFF. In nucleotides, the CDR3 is TGTGCCAGCAGCTTGGGACGGGCGAACTCTGAAGCTTTCTTT.

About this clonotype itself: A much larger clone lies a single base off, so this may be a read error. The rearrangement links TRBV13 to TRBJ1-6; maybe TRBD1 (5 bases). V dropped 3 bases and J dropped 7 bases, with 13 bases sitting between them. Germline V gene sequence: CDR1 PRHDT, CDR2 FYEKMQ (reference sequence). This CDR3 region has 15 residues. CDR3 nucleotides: TGTGCCAGCAGCTTGTATCAGGGAGCCAATTCACCCCTCCACTTT. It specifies CASSLYQGANSPLHF.

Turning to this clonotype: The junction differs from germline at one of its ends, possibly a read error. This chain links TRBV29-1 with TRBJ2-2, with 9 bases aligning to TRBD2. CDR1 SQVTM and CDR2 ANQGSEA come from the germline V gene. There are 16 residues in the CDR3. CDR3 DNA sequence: TGCAGCGTTGCACGTAGCGGGGGATTTAACACCGGGGAGCTGCTTTTT. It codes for CSVARSGGFNTGELLF.

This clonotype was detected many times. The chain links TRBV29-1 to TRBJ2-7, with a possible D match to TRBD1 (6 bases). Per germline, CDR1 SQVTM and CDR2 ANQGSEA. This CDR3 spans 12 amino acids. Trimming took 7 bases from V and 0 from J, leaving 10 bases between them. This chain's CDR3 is CSAADSSYEQYF. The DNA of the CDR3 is TGCAGCGCCGCGGACAGCTCCTACGAGCAGTACTTC.

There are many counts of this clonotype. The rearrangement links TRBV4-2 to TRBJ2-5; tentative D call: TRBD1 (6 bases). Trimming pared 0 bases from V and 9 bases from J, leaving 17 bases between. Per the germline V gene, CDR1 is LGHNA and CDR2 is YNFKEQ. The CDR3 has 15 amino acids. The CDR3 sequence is CASSQDLGNPGAQYF. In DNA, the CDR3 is TGTGCCAGCAGCCAAGACCTCGGGAACCCAGGGGCCCAGTACTTC.

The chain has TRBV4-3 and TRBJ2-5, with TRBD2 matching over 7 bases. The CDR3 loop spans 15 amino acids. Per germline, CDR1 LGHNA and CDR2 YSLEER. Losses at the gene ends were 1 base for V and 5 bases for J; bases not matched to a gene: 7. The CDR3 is CASSQVAGVGETQYF. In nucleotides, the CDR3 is TGCGCCAGCAGCCAAGTGGCGGGAGTTGGGGAGACCCAGTACTTC.

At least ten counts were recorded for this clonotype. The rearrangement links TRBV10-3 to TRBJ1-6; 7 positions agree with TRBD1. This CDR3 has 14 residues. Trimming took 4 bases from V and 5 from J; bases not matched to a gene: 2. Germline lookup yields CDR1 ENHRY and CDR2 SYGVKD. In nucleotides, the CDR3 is TGTGCCATCAGTGGGGGACAGAATAATTCACCCCTCCACTTT. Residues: CAISGGQNNSPLHF.

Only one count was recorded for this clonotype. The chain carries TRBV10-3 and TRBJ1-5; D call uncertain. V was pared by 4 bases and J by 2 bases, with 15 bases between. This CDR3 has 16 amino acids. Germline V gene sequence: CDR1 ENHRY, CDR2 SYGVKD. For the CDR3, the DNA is TGTGCCATCAGTGCTTCGACTCGATTGGGCAATCAGCCCCAGCATTTT. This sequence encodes CAISASTRLGNQPQHF.

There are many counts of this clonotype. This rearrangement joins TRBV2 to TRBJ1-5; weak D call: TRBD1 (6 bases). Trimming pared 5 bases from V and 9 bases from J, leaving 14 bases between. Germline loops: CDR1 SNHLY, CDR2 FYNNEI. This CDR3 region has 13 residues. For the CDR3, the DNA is TGTGCCAGCAGTTTCGGACAGCCTCGGCCCCAGCATTTT. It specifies CASSFGQPRPQHF. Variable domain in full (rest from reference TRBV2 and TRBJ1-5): EPEVTQTPSHQVTQMGQEVILRCVPISNHLYFYWYRQILGQKVEFLVSFYNNEISEKSEIFDDQFSVERPDGSNFTLKIRSTKLEDSAMYFCASSFGQPRPQHFGDGTRLSIL.

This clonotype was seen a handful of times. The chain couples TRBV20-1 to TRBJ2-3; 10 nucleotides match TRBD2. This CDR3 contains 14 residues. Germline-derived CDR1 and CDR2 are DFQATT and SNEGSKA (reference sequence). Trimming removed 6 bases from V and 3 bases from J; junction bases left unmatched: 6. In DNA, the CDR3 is TGCAGTGCCAGACTAGCGGGTGGGACAGATACGCAGTATTTT. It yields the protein CSARLAGGTDTQYF.

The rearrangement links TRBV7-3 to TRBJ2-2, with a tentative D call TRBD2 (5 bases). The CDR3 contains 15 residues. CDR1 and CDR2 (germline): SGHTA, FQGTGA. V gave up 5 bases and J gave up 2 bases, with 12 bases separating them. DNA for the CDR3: TGTGCCAGCAGCCCCCGAGGGCGCAACACCGGGGAGCTGTTTTTT. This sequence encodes CASSPRGRNTGELFF.

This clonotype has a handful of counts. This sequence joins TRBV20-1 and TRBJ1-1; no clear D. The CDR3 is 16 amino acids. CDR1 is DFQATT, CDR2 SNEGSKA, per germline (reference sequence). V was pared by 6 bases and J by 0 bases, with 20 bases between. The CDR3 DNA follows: TGCAGTGCCACTCGCCTAAGGACGGCAATGAACACTGAAGCTTTCTTT. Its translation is CSATRLRTAMNTEAFF.

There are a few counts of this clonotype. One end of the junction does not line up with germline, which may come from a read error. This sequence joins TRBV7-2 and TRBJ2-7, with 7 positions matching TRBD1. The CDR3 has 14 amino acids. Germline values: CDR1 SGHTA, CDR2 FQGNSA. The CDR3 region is CASSQGDGSYEQYF. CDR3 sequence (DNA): TGCGCCAGCAGCCAGGGGGACGGGTCCTACGAGCAGTACTTC. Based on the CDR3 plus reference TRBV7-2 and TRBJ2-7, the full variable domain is GAGVSQSPSNKVTEKGKDVELRCDPISGHTALYWYRQSLGQGLEFLIYFQGNSAPDKSGLPSDRFSAERTGGSVSTLTIQRTQQEDSAVYLCASSQGDGSYEQYFGPGTRLTVT.

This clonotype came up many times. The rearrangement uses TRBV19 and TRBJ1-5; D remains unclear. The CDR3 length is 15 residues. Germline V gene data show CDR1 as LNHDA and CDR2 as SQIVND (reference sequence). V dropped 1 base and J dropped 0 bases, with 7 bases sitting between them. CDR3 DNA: TGTGCCAGTAGTATAGCATATGTTAGCAATCAGCCCCAGCATTTT. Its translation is CASSIAYVSNQPQHF.

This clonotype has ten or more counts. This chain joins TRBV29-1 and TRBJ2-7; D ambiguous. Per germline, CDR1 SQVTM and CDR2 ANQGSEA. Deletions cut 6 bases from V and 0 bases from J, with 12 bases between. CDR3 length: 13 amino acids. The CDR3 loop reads CSVSTGSSYEQYF. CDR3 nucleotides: TGCAGCGTGTCTACTGGCAGCTCCTACGAGCAGTACTTC.

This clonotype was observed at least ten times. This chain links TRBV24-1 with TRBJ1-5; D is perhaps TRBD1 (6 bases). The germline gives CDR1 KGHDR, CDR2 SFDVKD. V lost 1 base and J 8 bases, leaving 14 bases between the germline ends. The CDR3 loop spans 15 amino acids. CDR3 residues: CATSDLGGPQEPQHF. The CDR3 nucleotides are TGTGCCACCAGTGATTTAGGGGGGCCCCAAGAGCCCCAGCATTTT.

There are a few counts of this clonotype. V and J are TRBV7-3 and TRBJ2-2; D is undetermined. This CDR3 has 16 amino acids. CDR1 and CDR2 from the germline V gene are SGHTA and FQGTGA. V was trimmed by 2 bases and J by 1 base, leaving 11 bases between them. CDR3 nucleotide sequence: TGTGCCAGCAGCTTATTGGCCAGCAGGAACACCGGGGAGCTGTTTTTT. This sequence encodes CASSLLASRNTGELFF.

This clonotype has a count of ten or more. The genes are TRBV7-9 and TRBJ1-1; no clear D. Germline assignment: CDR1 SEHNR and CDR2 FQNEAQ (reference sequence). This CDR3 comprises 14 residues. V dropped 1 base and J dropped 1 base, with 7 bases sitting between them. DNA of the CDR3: TGTGCCAGCAGCTTAGAATTCGAGAACACTGAAGCTTTCTTT. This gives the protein CASSLEFENTEAFF.

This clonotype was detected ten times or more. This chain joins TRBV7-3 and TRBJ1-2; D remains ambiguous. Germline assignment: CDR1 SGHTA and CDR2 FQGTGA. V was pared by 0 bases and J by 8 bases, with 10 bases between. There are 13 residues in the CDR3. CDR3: CASSLTGLGGYTF. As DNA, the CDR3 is TGTGCCAGCAGCTTAACAGGACTCGGAGGCTACACCTTC. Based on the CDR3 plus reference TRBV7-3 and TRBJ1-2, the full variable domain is GAGVSQTPSNKVTEKGKYVELRCDPISGHTALYWYRQSLGQGPEFLIYFQGTGAADDSGLPNDRFFAVRPEGSVSTLKIQRTERGDSAVYLCASSLTGLGGYTFGSGTRLTVV.

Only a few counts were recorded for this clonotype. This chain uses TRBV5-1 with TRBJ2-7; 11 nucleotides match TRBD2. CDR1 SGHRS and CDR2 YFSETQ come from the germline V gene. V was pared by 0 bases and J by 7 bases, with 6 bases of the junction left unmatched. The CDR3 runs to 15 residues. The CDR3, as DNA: TGCGCCAGCAGCTTGGGCGGACTAGCGGGTATGGAGCAGTACTTC. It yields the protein CASSLGGLAGMEQYF.

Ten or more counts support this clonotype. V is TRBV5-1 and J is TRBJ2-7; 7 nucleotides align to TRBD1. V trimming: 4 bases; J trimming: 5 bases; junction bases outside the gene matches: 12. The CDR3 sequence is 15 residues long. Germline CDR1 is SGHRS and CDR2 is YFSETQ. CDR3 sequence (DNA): TGCGCCAGCAGCCGTGGAACAGGGGAAAGCGACGAGCAGTACTTC. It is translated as CASSRGTGESDEQYF.

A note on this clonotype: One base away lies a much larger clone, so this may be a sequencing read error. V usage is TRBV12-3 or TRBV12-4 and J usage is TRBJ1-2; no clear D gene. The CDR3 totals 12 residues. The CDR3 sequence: CAGSPRPYGYTF. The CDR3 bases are TGTGCCGGCAGTCCCAGACCGTATGGCTACACCTTC.

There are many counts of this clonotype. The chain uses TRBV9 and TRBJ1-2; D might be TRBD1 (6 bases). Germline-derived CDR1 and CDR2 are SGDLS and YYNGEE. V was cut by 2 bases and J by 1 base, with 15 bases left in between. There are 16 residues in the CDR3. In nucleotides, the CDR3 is TGTGCCAGCAGCGTCGGCGACAGGCTCCTTAACTATGGCTACACCTTC. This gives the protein CASSVGDRLLNYGYTF.

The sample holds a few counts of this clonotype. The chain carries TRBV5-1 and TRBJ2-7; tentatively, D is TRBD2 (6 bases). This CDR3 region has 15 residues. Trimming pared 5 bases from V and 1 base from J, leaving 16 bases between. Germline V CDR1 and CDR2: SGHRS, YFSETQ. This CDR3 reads CASSQEEGRSYEQYF. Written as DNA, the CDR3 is TGCGCCAGCAGTCAGGAGGAGGGACGTTCCTACGAGCAGTACTTC.

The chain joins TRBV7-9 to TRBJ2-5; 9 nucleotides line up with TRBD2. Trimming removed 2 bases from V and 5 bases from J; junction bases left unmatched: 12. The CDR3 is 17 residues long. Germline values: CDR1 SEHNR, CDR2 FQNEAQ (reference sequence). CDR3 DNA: TGTGCCAGCAGCTTAAATCCCCAGCGGGAGGTTCCGGAGACCCAGTACTTC. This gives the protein CASSLNPQREVPETQYF.

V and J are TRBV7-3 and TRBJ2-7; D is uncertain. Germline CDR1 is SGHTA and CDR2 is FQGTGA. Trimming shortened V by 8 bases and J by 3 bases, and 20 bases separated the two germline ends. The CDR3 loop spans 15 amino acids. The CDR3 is CASSPVDMGNYEQYF. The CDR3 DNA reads TGTGCCAGCTCACCAGTAGACATGGGGAACTACGAGCAGTACTTC. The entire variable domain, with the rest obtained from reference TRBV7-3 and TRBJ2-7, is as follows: GAGVSQTPSNKVTEKGKYVELRCDPISGHTALYWYRQSLGQGPEFLIYFQGTGAADDSGLPNDRFFAVRPEGSVSTLKIQRTERGDSAVYLCASSPVDMGNYEQYFGPGTRLTVT.

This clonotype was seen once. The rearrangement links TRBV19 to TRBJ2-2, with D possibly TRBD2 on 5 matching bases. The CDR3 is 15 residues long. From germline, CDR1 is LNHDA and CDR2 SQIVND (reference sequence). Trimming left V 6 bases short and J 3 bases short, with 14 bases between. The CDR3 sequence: CASSTPGFDTGELFF. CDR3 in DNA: TGTGCCAGTAGCACCCCGGGGTTCGACACCGGGGAGCTGTTTTTT.

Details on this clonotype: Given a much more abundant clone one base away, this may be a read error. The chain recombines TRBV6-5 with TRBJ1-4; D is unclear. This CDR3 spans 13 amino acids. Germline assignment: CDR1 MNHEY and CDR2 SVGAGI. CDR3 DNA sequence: TGTGCCATCAGTTACGACGGGAATGAAAAACTGTTTTTT. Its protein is CAISYDGNEKLFF.

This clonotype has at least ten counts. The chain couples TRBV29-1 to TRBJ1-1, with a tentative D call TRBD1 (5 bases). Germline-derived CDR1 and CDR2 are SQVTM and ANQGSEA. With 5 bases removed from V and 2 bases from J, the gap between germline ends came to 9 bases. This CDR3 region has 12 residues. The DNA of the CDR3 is TGCAGCGTTCACGGGGCCAACACTGAAGCTTTCTTT. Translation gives CSVHGANTEAFF.